This entry lists 9 T cell receptor beta chains sequenced from one sample in a study of cytomegalovirus exposure and HLA in healthy donors. The PCR contained 60 Vbeta and 13 Jbeta primers. The method was immunoSEQ multiplex PCR; TCRdb's version includes in-frame clones alone and lacks a portion of them. The repertoire consists of about 170,000 clones, with 65% to 90% occurring once and the leading ten covering approximately 2.4%. The sample consisted of PBMCs. The receptors here all came from a male donor in good health and CMV-seronegative.

The sample holds a few counts of this clone. The V gene is TRBV5-1, the J gene TRBJ1-4; a possible D gene is TRBD1 (6 bases). CDR1 is SGHRS and CDR2 is YFSETQ in the germline V gene. CDR3 size: 15 residues. V was shortened by 4 bases and J by 4 bases, with 14 bases between the two germline ends. The CDR3 nucleotides are TGCGCCAGCAGCCCAAGGACAGCGATTAATGAAAAACTGTTTTTT. Amino acids: CASSPRTAINEKLFF.

V usage is TRBV2 and J usage is TRBJ2-1; D gene ambiguous. The germline CDR1 and CDR2 sequences are SNHLY and FYNNEI. The V gene lost 0 bases and the J gene lost 3 bases, with 15 bases spanning the gap. This CDR3 is built from 17 residues. As DNA, the CDR3 is TGTGCCAGCAGTGAAGCGCTTAACGGTCAATACTACAATGAGCAGTTCTTC. This sequence encodes CASSEALNGQYYNEQFF.

This clone was observed a handful of times. In the same sample, other DNA sequences code for this CDR3. Here the CDR3 reads CASSERGGTEAFF. The CDR3 bases are TGTGCCAGCAGTGAACGAGGTGGCACTGAAGCTTTCTTT. V usage is TRBV2 and J usage is TRBJ1-1; D gene ambiguous. Germline V gene lookup returns CDR1 SNHLY and CDR2 FYNNEI. The CDR3 length is 13 residues. Trimming left V 2 bases short and J 4 bases short, with 8 bases between.

The chain employs TRBV5-1 and TRBJ2-5, with 8 bases fitting TRBD1. With the DNA end fitting TRBJ2-7 better, the J assignment may be wrong. CDR3 size: 15 residues. Germline V gives CDR1 SGHRS, CDR2 YFSETQ. The CDR3 DNA is TGCGCCAGCAGCCCCGAGGCAGGGGGCTACTACGAGCAGTACTTC. Its protein product is CASSPEAGGYYEQYF.

This clone was observed a few times. The V gene is TRBV19, the J gene TRBJ1-1; the D gene is possibly TRBD1 (5 bases). This CDR3 region has 14 residues. Germline CDR1 LNHDA, CDR2 SQIVND (reference sequence). Trimming shortened V by 6 bases and J by 4 bases, and 15 bases separated the two germline ends. CDR3 sequence reads: CASSLSTDGTEAFF. Written as DNA, the CDR3 is TGTGCCAGTAGCCTATCGACAGACGGCACTGAAGCTTTCTTT.

The rearrangement links TRBV7-6 to TRBJ1-1; D gene unclear. The CDR3 sequence is 13 residues long. CDR1 is SGHVS, CDR2 FNYEAQ, per germline. V was pared by 5 bases and J by 0 bases, with 7 bases between. The CDR3 DNA follows: TGTGCCAGCAGCGCTTCAGTGAACACTGAAGCTTTCTTT. It specifies CASSASVNTEAFF.

J is TRBJ1-6 and V is TRBV7-9; D possibly corresponds to TRBD1 (6 bases). This CDR3 is built from 16 residues. The germline V gene encodes CDR1 SEHNR and CDR2 FQNEAQ (reference sequence). The V end was cut by 6 bases, the J end by 4 bases, with 16 bases between. The CDR3 region has the DNA TGTGCCAGCAGTCCAGCGTCAGGGGCATATAATTCACCCCTCCACTTT. This encodes CASSPASGAYNSPLHF.

V and J are TRBV6-4 and TRBJ2-5; TRBD2 matches 10 bases. Trimming removed 2 bases from V and 4 bases from J; junction bases left unmatched: 13. Germline CDR1 is MRHNA and CDR2 is SNTAGT. CDR3 length: 18 amino acids. This chain's CDR3 is CASSDPTGLAGEGETQYF. In DNA form, the CDR3 reads TGTGCCAGCAGTGACCCAACGGGGCTAGCGGGGGAGGGAGAGACCCAGTACTTC.

The rearrangement links TRBV5-1 to TRBJ2-5; TRBD2 might be the D (5 bases). Deletions cut 5 bases from V and 2 bases from J, with 10 bases between. The germline CDR1 and CDR2 sequences are SGHRS and YFSETQ. The CDR3 is made up of 13 amino acids. The chain's CDR3 is CASRTGIQETQYF. The CDR3 DNA reads as TGCGCCAGCAGAACCGGGATTCAAGAGACCCAGTACTTC.